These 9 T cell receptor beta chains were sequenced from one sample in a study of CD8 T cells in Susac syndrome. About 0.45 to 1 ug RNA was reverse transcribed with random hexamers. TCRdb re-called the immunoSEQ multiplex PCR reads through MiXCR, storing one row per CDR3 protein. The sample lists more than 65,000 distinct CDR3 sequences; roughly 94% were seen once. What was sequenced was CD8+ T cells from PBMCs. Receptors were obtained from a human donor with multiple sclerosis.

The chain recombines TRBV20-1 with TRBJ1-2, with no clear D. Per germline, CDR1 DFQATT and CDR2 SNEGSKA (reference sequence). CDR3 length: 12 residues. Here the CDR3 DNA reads TGCAGAGAAGACGGTGAAAACTATGGCTACACCTTC. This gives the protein CREDGENYGYTF.

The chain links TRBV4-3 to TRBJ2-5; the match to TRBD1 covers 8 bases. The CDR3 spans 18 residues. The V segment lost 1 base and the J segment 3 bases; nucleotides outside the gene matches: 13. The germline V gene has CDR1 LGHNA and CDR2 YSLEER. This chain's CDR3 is CASSQVPTGVRAEETQYF. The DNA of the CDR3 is TGCGCCAGCAGCCAAGTCCCGACAGGGGTAAGGGCGGAAGAGACCCAGTACTTC.

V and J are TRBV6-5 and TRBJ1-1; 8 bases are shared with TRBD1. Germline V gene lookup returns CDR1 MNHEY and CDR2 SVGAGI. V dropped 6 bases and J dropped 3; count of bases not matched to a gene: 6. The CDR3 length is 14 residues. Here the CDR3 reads CASSLDREHTEAFF. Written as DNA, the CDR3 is TGTGCCAGCAGCCTGGACAGGGAACACACTGAAGCTTTCTTT.

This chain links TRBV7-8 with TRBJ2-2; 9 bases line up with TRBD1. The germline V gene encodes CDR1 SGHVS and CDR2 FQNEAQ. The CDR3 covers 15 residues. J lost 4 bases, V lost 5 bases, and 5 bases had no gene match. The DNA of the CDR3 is TGTGCCAGCAGCCGAGGGACAGGGACCACCGGGGAGCTGTTTTTT. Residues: CASSRGTGTTGELFF. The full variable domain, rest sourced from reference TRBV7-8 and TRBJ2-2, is GAGVSQSPRYKVAKRGQDVALRCDPISGHVSLFWYQQALGQGPEFLTYFQNEAQLDKSGLPSDRFFAERPEGSVSTLKIQRTQQEDSAVYLCASSRGTGTTGELFFGEGSRLTVL.

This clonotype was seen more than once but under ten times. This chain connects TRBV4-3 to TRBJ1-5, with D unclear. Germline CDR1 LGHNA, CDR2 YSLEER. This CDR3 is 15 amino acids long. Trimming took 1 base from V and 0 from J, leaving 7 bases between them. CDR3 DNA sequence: TGCGCCAGCAGCCAAGTAGCCGGTAGCAATCAGCCCCAGCATTTT. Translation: CASSQVAGSNQPQHF.

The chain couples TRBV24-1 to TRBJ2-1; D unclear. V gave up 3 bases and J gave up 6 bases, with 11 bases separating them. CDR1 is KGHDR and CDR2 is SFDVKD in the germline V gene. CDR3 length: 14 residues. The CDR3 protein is CATSDPASGNEQFF. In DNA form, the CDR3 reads TGTGCCACCAGTGATCCCGCGAGTGGCAATGAGCAGTTCTTC.

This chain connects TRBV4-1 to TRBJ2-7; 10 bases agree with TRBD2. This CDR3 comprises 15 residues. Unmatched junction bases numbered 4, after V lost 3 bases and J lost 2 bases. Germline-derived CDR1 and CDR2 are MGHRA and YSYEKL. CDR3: CASSHPGLAAYEQYF. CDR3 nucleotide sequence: TGCGCCAGCAGCCATCCCGGACTAGCGGCCTACGAGCAGTACTTC.

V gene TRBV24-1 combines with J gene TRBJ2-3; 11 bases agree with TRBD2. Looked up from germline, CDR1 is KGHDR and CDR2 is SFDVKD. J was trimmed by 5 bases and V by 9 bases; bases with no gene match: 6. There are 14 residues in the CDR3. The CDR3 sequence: CATGGTSGRDTQYF. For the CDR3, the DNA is TGTGCCACCGGTGGGACTAGCGGTAGAGATACGCAGTATTTT.

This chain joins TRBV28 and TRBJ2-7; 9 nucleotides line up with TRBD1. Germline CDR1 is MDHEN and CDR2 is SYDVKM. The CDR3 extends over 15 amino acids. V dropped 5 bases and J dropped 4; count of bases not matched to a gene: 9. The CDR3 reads CASSPLLGQGYEQYF. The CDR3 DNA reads TGTGCCAGCAGTCCCCTCCTGGGACAGGGATACGAGCAGTACTTC.